A selection of T cell receptor beta chains follows, all from one sample in a study of T-cell reconstitution after alpha-beta-depleted transplantation in children. TCRdb analysed the PCR reads with MiXCR anew, one entry per CDR3 protein. The sample includes 480,000 or so distinct CDR3 sequences, over 9.5% of them seen just once. The source material was PBMCs, sampled before TCRalphabeta/CD19-depleted stem cell transplant. The source is a child under 10 years old with inherited bone marrow failure, due to receive a stem cell transplant. The CDR3 runs from the conserved cysteine through the conserved F or W. A D gene is named only where the DNA matches it firmly. Clone size is not always given. Where it is, it says once, few, many or a class for expanded clones.

-,many,TRBJ2-5,TRBV11-2,CASGTPTRVETQYF,TGTGCCAGCGGCACCCCGACTAGGGTGGAGACCCAGTACTTC
-,many,TRBJ2-5,TRBV5-1,CASSLGEAETQYF,TGCGCCAGCAGCTTGGGGGAAGCGGAGACCCAGTACTTC
-,many,TRBJ2-4,TRBV4-1,CASSQGAKNIQYF,TGCGCCAGCAGCCAGGGGGCCAAAAACATTCAGTACTTC
-,many,TRBJ1-3,TRBV5-1,CASSLISGNTIYF,TGCGCCAGCAGCTTGATCTCTGGAAACACCATATATTTT
-,many,TRBJ2-5,TRBV3-1,CASSPMSEQETQYF,TGTGCCAGCAGCCCCATGTCGGAACAAGAGACCCAGTACTTC
-,-,TRBJ1-2,TRBV28,CASSFGPGGYTF,TGTGCCAGCAGTTTTGGGCCGGGTGGCTACACCTTC
-,many,TRBJ2-7,TRBV6-4,CAGPGPTQCISYEQYF,TGTGCCGGGCCCGGGCCCACACAGTGCATCTCCTACGAGCAGTACTTC
TRBD2,-,TRBJ2-7,TRBV6-5,CASSYSLADYEQYF,TGTGCCAGCAGTTACAGTCTAGCGGACTACGAGCAGTACTTC
TRBD1,many,TRBJ1-2,TRBV28,CASIGGFGYTF,TGTGCCAGCATAGGGGGCTTCGGCTACACCTTC
-,many,TRBJ2-1,TRBV29-1,CSVEGGNEQFF,TGCAGCGTTGAAGGGGGCAATGAGCAGTTCTTC
TRBD1,many,TRBJ2-7,TRBV18,CASSLLRTGQAYEQYF,TGTGCCAGCTCACTACTAAGAACAGGACAGGCGTACGAGCAGTACTTC
-,many,TRBJ2-7,TRBV5-6,CASSLFRISGYSYEQYF,TGTGCCAGCAGCTTGTTTCGCATTAGCGGCTACTCCTACGAGCAGTACTTC
-,once,TRBJ2-2,TRBV4-2,CASRLMGTGELFF,TGTGCCAGCAGGTTAATGGGCACCGGGGAGCTGTTTTTT
-,many,TRBJ2-5,TRBV7-8,CASSLGGWGPLQETQYF,TGTGCCAGCAGCTTAGGAGGGTGGGGCCCTCTCCAAGAGACCCAGTACTTC
-,many,TRBJ2-1,TRBV5-5,CASTGPGMAYNEQFF,TGTGCCAGCACCGGCCCCGGAATGGCCTACAATGAGCAGTTCTTC
TRBD1,-,TRBJ1-2,TRBV19,CASSVAGTGAYGYTF,TGTGCCAGTAGTGTCGCCGGGACAGGTGCCTATGGCTACACCTTC
-,many,TRBJ2-5,TRBV4-2,CASSRMIGEETQYF,TGTGCCAGCAGCCGTATGATTGGGGAAGAGACCCAGTACTTC
-,-,TRBJ2-5,TRBV5-4,CASSLLVEETQYF,TGTGCCAGCAGCTTGTTGGTCGAGGAGACCCAGTACTTC
-,many,TRBJ1-5,TRBV7-4,CASSLKGGKGNQPQHF,TGTGCCAGCAGCTTAAAGGGGGGAAAAGGCAATCAGCCCCAGCATTTT
-,many,TRBJ1-1,TRBV4-2,CASSQASEAFF,TGTGCCAGCAGCCAAGCTAGTGAAGCTTTCTTT
-,many,TRBJ1-1,TRBV7-2,CASSPSQNTNTEAFF,TGTGCCAGCAGCCCCTCACAAAACACGAACACTGAAGCTTTCTTT
-,many,TRBJ1-1,TRBV6-5,CASSYPGYTEAFF,TGTGCCAGCAGCTACCCGGGGTACACTGAAGCTTTCTTT
-,many,TRBJ2-2,TRBV9,CASSVGHPEGELFF,TGTGCCAGCAGCGTAGGTCACCCTGAGGGGGAGCTGTTTTTT
-,-,TRBJ2-3,TRBV12-3/TRBV12-4,CASSFSRPAPTDTQYF,TGTGCCAGCAGTTTCTCGCGGCCCGCGCCGACAGATACGCAGTATTTT
-,many,TRBJ2-1,TRBV9,CASSTRGGQDYNEQFF,TGTGCCAGCAGCACGCGGGGGGGACAGGATTACAATGAGCAGTTCTTC
-,many,TRBJ2-7,TRBV20-1,CSARGETVTYEQYF,TGCAGTGCTAGGGGGGAGACGGTCACCTACGAGCAGTACTTC